One and the same sample provided the 4 T cell receptor beta chains below, sequenced in a study of shared clonotypes between healthy human individuals. Libraries were prepared by immunoSEQ multiplex PCR; TCRdb keeps only in-frame clonotypes and omits some of them. The table lists 2 million to 2.5 million clones, 93% of them singletons. The material sequenced was naive CD4+ T cells from PBMCs. Subset defined: CD45RA+ positively selected. These receptor sequences come from a man in his late teens or twenties in good health. Some clones in this sample may be carry-over from other donors' samples.

A note on this clone: The same CDR3 arises from other DNA sequences in this sample as well. The chain carries TRBV28 and TRBJ1-5, with D possibly matching TRBD1 (5 bases). There are 13 residues in the CDR3. Germline-derived CDR1 and CDR2 are MDHEN and SYDVKM. Trimming removed 4 bases from V and 4 bases from J, with 8 bases in between. DNA of the CDR3: TGTGCCAGCAGTTCAGGGATAAATCAGCCCCAGCATTTT. Its translation is CASSSGINQPQHF.

The gene calls are TRBV5-5 and TRBJ1-4, with D maybe TRBD1 (5 bases). The ends were cut back, 1 base at V and 7 bases at J, with 23 bases in the middle. This CDR3 comprises 18 residues. The germline gives CDR1 SGHKS, CDR2 YYEKEE (reference sequence). As DNA, the CDR3 is TGTGCCAGCAGCTTGCCCTCGATTCGACAGCCCTTCAGTGAAAAACTGTTTTTT. Translated: CASSLPSIRQPFSEKLFF.

The chain's CDR3 is CASSLGRLAGKETQYF. In nucleotides, the CDR3 is TGTGCCAGCAGCTTAGGGCGACTAGCGGGCAAAGAGACCCAGTACTTC. The chain has TRBV7-6 and TRBJ2-5; 10 nucleotides match TRBD2. This CDR3 comprises 16 residues. CDR1 is SGHVS and CDR2 is FNYEAQ in the germline V gene. J gave up 3 bases and V 1 base, and 5 bases lay outside the gene matches.

The rearrangement joins TRBV19 to TRBJ2-7; D might be TRBD2 (6 bases). The ends were cut back, 1 base at V and 6 bases at J, with 25 bases in the middle. Germline CDR1 LNHDA, CDR2 SQIVND (reference sequence). The CDR3 runs 18 residues. For the CDR3, the DNA is TGTGCCAGTAGTATAGGCCTGGGTTTCGACGGGAGTTTATCCGAGCAGTACTTC. Protein product: CASSIGLGFDGSLSEQYF.